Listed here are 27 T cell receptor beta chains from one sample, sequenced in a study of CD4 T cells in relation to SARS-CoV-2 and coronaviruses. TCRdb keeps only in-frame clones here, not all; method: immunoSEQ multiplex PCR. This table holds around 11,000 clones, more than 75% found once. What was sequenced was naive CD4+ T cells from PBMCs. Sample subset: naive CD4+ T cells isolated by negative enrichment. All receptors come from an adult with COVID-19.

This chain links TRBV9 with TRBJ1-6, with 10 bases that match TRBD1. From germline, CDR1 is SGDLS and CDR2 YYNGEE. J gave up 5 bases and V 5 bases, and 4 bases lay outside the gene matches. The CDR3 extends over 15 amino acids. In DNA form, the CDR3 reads TGTGCCAGCAGTCGGGGGACAGGGGATAATTCACCCCTCCACTTT. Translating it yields CASSRGTGDNSPLHF.

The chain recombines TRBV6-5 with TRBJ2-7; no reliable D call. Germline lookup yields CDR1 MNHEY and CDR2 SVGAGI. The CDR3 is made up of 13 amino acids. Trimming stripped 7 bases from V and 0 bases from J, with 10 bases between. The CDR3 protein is CASTPGVSYEQYF. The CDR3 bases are TGTGCCAGCACCCCCGGCGTCTCCTACGAGCAGTACTTC.

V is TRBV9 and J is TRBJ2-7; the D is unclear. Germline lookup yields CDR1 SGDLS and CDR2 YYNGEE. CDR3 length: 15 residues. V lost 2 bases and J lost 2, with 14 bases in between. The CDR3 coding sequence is TGTGCCAGCAGCGTCAGTACCGGGCTACCCTACGAGCAGTACTTC. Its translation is CASSVSTGLPYEQYF.

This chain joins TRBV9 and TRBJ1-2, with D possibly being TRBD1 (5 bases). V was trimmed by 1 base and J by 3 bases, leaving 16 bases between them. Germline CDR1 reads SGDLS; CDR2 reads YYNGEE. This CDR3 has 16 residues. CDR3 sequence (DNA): TGTGCCAGCAGCGTACTCTCAGGATCAGGGCACTATGGCTACACCTTC. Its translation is CASSVLSGSGHYGYTF.

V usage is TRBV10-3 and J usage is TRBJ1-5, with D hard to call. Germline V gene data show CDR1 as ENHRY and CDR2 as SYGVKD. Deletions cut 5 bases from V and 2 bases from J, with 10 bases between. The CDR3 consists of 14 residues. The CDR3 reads CAISRRRGNQPQHF. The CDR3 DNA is TGTGCCATCAGTCGGAGACGGGGCAATCAGCCCCAGCATTTT.

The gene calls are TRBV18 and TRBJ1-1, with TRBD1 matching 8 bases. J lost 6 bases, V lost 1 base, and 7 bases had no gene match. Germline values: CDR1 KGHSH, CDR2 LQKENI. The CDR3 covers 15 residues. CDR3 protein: CASSPLKQGGAEAFF. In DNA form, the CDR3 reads TGTGCCAGCTCACCACTAAAACAGGGGGGAGCTGAAGCTTTCTTT. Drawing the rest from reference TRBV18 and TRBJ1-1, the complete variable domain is NAGVMQNPRHLVRRRGQEARLRCSPMKGHSHVYWYRQLPEEGLKFMVYLQKENIIDESGMPKERFSAEFPKEGPSILRIQQVVRGDSAAYFCASSPLKQGGAEAFFGQGTRLTVV.

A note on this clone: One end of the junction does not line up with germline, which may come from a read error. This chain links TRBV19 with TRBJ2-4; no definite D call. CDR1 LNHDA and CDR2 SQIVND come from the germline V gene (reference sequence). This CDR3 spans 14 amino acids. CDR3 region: CASSPVAPKDIQYF. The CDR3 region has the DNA TGTGCCAGTAGTCCCGTGGCCCCCAAAGACATTCAGTACTTC.

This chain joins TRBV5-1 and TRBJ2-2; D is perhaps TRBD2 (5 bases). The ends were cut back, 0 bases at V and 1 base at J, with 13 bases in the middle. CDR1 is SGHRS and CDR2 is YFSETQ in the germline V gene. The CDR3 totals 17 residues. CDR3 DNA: TGCGCCAGCAGCTTGGAGCCCCCGGGGATGAACACCGGGGAGCTGTTTTTT. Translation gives CASSLEPPGMNTGELFF.

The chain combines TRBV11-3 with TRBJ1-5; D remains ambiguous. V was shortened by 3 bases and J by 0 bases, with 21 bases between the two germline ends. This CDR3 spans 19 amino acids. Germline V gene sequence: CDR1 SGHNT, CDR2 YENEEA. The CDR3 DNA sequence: TGTGCCAGCAGCTTTGGTGGGTCCCCCGGCCCTCCTAGCAATCAGCCCCAGCATTTT. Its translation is CASSFGGSPGPPSNQPQHF.

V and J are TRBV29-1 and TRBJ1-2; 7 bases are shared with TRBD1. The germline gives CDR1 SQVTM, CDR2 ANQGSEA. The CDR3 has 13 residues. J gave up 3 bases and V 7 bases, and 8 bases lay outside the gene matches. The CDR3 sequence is CSAQSGQDYGYTF. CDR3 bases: TGCAGCGCACAAAGTGGACAGGACTATGGCTACACCTTC. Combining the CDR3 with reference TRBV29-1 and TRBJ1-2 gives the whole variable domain SAVISQKPSRDICQRGTSLTIQCQVDSQVTMMFWYRQQPGQSLTLIATANQGSEATYESGFVIDKFPISRPNLTFSTLTVSNMSPEDSSIYLCSAQSGQDYGYTFGSGTRLTVV.

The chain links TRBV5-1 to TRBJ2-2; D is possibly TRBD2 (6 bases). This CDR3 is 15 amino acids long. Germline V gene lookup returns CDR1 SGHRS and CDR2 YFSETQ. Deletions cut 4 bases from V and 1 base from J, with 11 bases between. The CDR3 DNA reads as TGCGCCAGCAGCCCCGAGGGACTGAACACCGGGGAGCTGTTTTTT. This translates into CASSPEGLNTGELFF.

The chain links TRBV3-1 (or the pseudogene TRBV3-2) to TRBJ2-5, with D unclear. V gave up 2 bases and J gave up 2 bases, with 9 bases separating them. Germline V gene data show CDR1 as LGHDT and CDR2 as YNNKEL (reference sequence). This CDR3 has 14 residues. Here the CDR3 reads CASSQSVEQETQYF. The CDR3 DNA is TGTGCCAGCAGCCAATCGGTAGAACAAGAGACCCAGTACTTC.

CDR3 residues: CASSIGIGYGYTF. The DNA for the CDR3 is TGTGCCAGCAGCATAGGGATCGGCTATGGCTACACCTTC. The chain is built from TRBV6-6 and TRBJ1-2; D remains ambiguous. This CDR3 is built from 13 residues. Germline V gene data show CDR1 as MNHNY and CDR2 as SVGAGI (reference sequence). With 6 bases removed from V and 4 bases from J, the gap between germline ends came to 12 bases.

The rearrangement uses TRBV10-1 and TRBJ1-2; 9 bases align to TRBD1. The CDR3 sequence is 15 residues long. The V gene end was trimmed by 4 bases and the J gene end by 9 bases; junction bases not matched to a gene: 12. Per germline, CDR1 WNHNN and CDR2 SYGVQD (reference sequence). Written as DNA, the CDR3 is TGCGCCAGCAGTGGCCGACCGGGACAGGGATTCAGCTACACCTTC. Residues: CASSGRPGQGFSYTF.

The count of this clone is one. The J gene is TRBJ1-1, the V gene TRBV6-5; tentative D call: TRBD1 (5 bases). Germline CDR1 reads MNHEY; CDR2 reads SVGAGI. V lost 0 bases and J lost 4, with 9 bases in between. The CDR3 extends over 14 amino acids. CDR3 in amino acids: CASSYSGESTEAFF. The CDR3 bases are TGTGCCAGCAGTTACTCGGGGGAGAGCACTGAAGCTTTCTTT.

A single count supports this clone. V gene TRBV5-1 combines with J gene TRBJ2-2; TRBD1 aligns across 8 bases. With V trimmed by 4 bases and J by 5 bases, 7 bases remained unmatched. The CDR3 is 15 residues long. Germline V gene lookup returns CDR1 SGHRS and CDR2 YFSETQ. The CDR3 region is CASSNRDRKTGELFF. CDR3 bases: TGCGCCAGCAGCAACCGGGACAGGAAAACCGGGGAGCTGTTTTTT.

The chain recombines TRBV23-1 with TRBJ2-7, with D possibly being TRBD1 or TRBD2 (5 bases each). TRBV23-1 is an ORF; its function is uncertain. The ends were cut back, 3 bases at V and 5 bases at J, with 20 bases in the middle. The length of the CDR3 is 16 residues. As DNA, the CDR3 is TGCGCCAGCAGTCAGACCGGGCGAGGGACGAACAACGAGCAGTACTTC. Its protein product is CASSQTGRGTNNEQYF.

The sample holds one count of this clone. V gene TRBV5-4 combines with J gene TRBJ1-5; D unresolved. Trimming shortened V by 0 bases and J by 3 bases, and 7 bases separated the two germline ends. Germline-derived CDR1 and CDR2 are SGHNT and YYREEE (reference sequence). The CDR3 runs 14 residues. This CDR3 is CASSLDTSNQPQHF. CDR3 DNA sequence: TGTGCCAGCAGCTTGGATACTTCCAATCAGCCCCAGCATTTT.

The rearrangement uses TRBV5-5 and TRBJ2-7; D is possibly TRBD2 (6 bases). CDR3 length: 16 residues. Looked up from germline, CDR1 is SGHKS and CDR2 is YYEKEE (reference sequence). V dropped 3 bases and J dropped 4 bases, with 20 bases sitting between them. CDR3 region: CASSSPPGLGLYEQYF. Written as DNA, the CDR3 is TGTGCCAGCAGCTCCCCCCCGGGACTTGGCCTTTACGAGCAGTACTTC.

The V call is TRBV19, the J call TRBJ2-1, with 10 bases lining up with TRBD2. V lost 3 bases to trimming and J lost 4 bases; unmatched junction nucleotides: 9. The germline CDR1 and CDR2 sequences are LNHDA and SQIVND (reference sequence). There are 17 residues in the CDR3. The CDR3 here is CASSIHTSGVGYNEQFF. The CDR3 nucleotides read TGTGCCAGTAGTATCCACACTAGCGGGGTTGGATACAATGAGCAGTTCTTC.

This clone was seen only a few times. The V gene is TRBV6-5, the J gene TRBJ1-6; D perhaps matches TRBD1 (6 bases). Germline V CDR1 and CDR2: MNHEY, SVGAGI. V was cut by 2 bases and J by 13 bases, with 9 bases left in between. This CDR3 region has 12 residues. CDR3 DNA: TGTGCCAGCAGTTACACAGGGTCCCCCCTCCACTTT. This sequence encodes CASSYTGSPLHF.

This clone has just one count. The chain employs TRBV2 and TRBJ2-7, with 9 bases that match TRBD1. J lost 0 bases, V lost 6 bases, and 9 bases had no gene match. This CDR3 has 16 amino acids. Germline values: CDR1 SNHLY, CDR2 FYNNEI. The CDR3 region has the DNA TGTGCCAGCAGGGGTCCGGGACAGGGCTCCTCCTACGAGCAGTACTTC. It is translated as CASRGPGQGSSYEQYF.

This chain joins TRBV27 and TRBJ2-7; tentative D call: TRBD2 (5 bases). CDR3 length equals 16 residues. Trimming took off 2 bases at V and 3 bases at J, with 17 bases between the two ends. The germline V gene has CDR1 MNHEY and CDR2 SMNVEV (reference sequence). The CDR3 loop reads CASSLPDGLCNYEQYF. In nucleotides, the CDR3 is TGTGCCAGCAGTTTACCGGACGGACTCTGTAACTACGAGCAGTACTTC.

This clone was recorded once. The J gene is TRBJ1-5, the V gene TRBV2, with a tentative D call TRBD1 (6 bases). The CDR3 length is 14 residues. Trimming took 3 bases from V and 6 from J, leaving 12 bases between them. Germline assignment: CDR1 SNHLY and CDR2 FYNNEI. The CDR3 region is CASSDVGGAQPQHF. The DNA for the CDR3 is TGTGCCAGCAGTGATGTTGGGGGCGCTCAGCCCCAGCATTTT.

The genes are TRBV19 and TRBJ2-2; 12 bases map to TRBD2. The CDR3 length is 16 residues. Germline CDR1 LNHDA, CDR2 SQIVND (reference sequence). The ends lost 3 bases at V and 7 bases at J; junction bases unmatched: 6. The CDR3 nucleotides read TGTGCCAGTAGTATTCTAGCGGGGGGGCGAGGCGGGGAGCTGTTTTTT. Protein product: CASSILAGGRGGELFF.

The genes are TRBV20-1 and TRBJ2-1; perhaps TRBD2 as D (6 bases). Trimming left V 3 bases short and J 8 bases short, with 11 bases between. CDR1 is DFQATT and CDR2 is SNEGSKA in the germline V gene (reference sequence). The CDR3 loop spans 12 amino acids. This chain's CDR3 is CSASWGVDEQFF. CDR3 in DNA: TGCAGTGCTAGTTGGGGGGTAGATGAGCAGTTCTTC.

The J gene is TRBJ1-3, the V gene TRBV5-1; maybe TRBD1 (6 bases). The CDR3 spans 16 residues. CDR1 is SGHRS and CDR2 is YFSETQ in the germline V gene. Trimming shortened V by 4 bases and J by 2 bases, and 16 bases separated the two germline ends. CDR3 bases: TGCGCCAGCAGCGGGGAGCCAGGACAGCCTGGAAACACCATATATTTT. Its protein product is CASSGEPGQPGNTIYF.